This T cell receptor beta chain was captured by sequencing in a study of blood T cell repertoires in COVID-19 (dated by TCRdb to between 2020 and 2021). For the wider study: Collaborator samples came from the United States, Italy and Spain and covered acute and convalescent phases of COVID-19. Where available, HLA class I and class II types were taken from metadata supplied by the sample provider and were not determined by assay-based typing. The dataset comprised deeply sampled blood TCRbeta repertoires from subjects exposed to, actively infected with, or recovered from COVID-19. The material from the prospective study consisted of cDNA or gDNA derived from T cells, B-cell-depleted T cells, or PBMCs. Nearly every sample came with metadata listing a de-identified subject ID, COVID-19 status, age in years and sex. Samples were obtained from the ongoing ImmuneRACE study (first 160 participants) and from about 1,300 subjects provided by 6 global collaborators. The repertoires were released in a freely available public database intended as a resource for research on the immune response to SARS-CoV-2. Overall results and qualifications from the work: How much clinical and demographic metadata was included differed by source and by participant, and the metadata was provided uncurated.

Each collaborating institution followed its own protocols to collect whole blood in K2EDTA tubes. For TCRbeta analysis, collaborator samples were shipped as frozen whole blood, as isolated PBMCs, or as DNA extracted from either sample type. TCRbeta CDR3 regions were amplified from genomic DNA using the immunoSEQ Assay, a bias-controlled multiplex PCR. Per the original workflow: The number of nucleated cells in each sample was estimated by amplification of reference gene primers within the assay. Sequence reads were collapsed and filtered to measure the absolute abundance of every unique TCRbeta CDR3 rearrangement. For each sample, productive Simpson clonality was calculated as the square root of Simpson's diversity index across productive rearrangements. TCRdb limited this immuneACCESS table to in-frame rearrangements with V and J called. A share of clones is missing; checked studies link under half to unresolved V genes, and the rest is unexplained. That table is the source of V, J and clone size, and D and trimming were worked out from the DNA. The sample table shows some 120,000 clones, and over 75% are seen once. The ten largest clones represent roughly 3.9% of the sample.

About this clone: No cognate antigen has been identified for it. One base away there is no much larger clone; base qualities are not given.

The germline V gene specifies MNHEY as CDR1 and SVGEGT as CDR2. Its CDR3 holds 18 amino acids, cysteine through phenylalanine. Only the CDR3 part of the read is kept: 54 bases, read in frame from the first base. V is pared back by 0 bases and J by 6 bases, with 18 bases lying between the germline termini. The sequence is built from TRBV6-2 or TRBV6-3 and TRBJ2-6; there is no confident call for the D gene. The receptor was derived from a man aged 55 to 70 with acute or convalescent COVID-19. Sequenced: peripheral blood. The CDR3 protein: CASSYSQPGSFEANVLTF. The nucleotide sequence reads TGTGCCAGCAGTTACTCGCAGCCCGGGTCGTTCGAGGCCAACGTCCTGACTTTC.